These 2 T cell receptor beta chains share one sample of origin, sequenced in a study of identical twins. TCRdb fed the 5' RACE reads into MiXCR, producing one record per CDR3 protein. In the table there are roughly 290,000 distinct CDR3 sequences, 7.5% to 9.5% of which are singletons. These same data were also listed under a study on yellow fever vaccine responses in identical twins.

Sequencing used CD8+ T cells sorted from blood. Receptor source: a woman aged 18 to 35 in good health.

In DNA, the CDR3 is TGTGCCAGCAGCTTATCAGGGGATCAAGGCTACACCTTC. Protein sequence: CASSLSGDQGYTF. The chain employs TRBV7-9 and TRBJ1-2, with a tentative D call TRBD1 (6 bases). Trimming left V 2 bases short and J 8 bases short, with 12 bases between. The CDR3 spans 13 residues. CDR1 SEHNR and CDR2 FQNEAQ come from the germline V gene (reference sequence).

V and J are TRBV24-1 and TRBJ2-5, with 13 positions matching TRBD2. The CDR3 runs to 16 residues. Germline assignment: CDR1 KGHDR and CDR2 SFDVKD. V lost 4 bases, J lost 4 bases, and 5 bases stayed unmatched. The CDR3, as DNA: TGTGCCACCAGTGACGGACTAGCGGGAGAGGTAGAGACCCAGTACTTC. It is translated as CATSDGLAGEVETQYF.